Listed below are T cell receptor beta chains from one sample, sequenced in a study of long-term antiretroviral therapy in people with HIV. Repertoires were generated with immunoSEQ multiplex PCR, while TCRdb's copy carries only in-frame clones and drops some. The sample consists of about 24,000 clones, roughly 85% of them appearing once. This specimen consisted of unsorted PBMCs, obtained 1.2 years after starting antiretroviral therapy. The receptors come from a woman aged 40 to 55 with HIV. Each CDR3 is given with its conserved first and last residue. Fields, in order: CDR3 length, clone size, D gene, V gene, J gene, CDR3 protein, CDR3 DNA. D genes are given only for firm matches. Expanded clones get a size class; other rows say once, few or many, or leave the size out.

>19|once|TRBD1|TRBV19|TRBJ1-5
CASSIPVGRTGGFSQPQHF
TGTGCCAGTAGTATCCCGGTGGGGAGGACAGGGGGATTCAGTCAGCCCCAGCATTTT
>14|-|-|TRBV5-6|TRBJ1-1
CASSLTGLRAEAFF
TGTGCCAGCAGCTTGACAGGTTTGAGGGCTGAAGCTTTCTTT
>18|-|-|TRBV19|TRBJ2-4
CASSIDYSASGAKNIQYF
TGTGCCAGTAGTATAGATTACAGTGCATCTGGGGCCAAAAACATTCAGTACTTC
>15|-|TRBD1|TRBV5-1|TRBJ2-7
CASSHSGTGTYEQYF
TGCGCCAGCAGCCACTCGGGGACAGGGACCTACGAGCAGTACTTC
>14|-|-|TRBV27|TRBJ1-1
CASSWGGRNTEAFF
TGTGCCAGCAGTTGGGGGGGGCGAAACACTGAAGCTTTCTTT
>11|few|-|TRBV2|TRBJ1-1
CASKENTEAFF
TGTGCCAGCAAAGAGAACACTGAAGCTTTCTTT
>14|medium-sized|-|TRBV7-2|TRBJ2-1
CASSVYGGVGEQFF
TGTGCCAGCAGCGTCTACGGGGGAGTAGGTGAGCAGTTCTTC
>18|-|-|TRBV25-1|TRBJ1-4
CASSEGRTVHGTNEKLFF
TGTGCCAGCAGTGAGGGCCGTACGGTGCATGGAACTAATGAAAAACTGTTTTTT
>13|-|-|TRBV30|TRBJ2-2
CARQLENTGELFF
TGTGCCCGACAGTTAGAGAACACCGGGGAGCTGTTTTTT
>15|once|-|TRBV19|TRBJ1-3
CASRLEGLYGNTIYF
TGTGCCAGTAGATTAGAGGGGCTCTATGGAAACACCATATATTTT
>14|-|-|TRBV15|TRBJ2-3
CATSRGQITDTQYF
TGTGCCACCAGCAGAGGGCAGATAACAGATACGCAGTATTTT
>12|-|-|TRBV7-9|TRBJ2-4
CASSSPKNIQYF
TGTGCCAGCAGCTCCCCCAAAAACATTCAGTACTTC
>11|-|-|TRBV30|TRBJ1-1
CAWSLGAGAFF
TGTGCCTGGAGTTTGGGGGCAGGGGCTTTCTTT
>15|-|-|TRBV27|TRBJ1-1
CASSLSSLGGTEAFF
TGTGCCAGCAGTTTATCAAGTCTGGGGGGCACTGAAGCTTTCTTT
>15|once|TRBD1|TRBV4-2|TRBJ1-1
CASSQARTGGTEAFF
TGTGCCAGCAGCCAAGCCCGGACAGGGGGCACTGAAGCTTTCTTT
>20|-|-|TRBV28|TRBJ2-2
CASTNGRLNTPDFNTGELFF
TGTGCCAGCACTAACGGCAGGCTCAACACCCCCGATTTTAACACCGGGGAGCTGTTTTTT
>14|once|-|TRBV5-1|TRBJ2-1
CASSLVQGYNEQFF
TGCGCCAGCAGCTTGGTTCAGGGATACAATGAGCAGTTCTTC
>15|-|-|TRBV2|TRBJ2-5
CASSGSAGYQETQYF
TGTGCCAGCAGTGGGTCAGCGGGCTACCAAGAGACCCAGTACTTC